This T cell receptor (beta chain) is from a study of T cell changes during pregnancy in multiple sclerosis. Measured with immunoSEQ multiplex PCR; TCRdb has only the in-frame clones, and not every one. Altogether around 63,000 clones are present, 92% being singletons, with the ten largest covering 2.8%. This CDR3 is built from 16 residues. V gave up 0 bases and J gave up 0 bases, with 9 bases separating them. From germline, CDR1 is MNHNY and CDR2 SVGAGI (reference sequence). The rearrangement joins TRBV6-6 to TRBJ1-3, with D uncertain. Sequencing used peripheral blood, obtained in the third trimester of pregnancy. This receptor was identified in a female donor in good health, enrolled as a control in a pregnancy study. The CDR3 DNA sequence: TGTGCCAGCAGTTACTCGATAGCGGTCTCTGGAAACACCATATATTTT. This encodes CASSYSIAVSGNTIYF.